This paragraph covers one T cell receptor (beta chain) sequence. The CDR3 runs 15 residues. Germline CDR1 GTSNPN, CDR2 SVGIG (reference sequence). Trimming removed 4 bases from V and 9 bases from J, with 22 bases in between. The data were taken from a study of molecular identifiers for immune sequencing clone quantification. MiXCR, run by TCRdb on the PCR reads, gives a single entry per CDR3 protein. The sample has 60,000 to 80,000 distinct CDR3 sequences; roughly 20% are singletons. This chain links TRBV30 with TRBJ2-1; D is unresolved. This receptor was obtained from a human donor in good health. Some libraries in this study had Jurkat cell RNA spiked in. Sequencing was carried out using naive CD8+ T cells from blood, with Jurkat cell RNA spiked in. Subset here: FACS-sorted CD8+CD4-CCR7+CD45RA+ naive T cells. CDR3 coding DNA: TGTGCCTGGAAATTCGTGCTACCCGGTGGTGGTGAGCAGTTCTTC. Its translation: CAWKFVLPGGGEQFF.